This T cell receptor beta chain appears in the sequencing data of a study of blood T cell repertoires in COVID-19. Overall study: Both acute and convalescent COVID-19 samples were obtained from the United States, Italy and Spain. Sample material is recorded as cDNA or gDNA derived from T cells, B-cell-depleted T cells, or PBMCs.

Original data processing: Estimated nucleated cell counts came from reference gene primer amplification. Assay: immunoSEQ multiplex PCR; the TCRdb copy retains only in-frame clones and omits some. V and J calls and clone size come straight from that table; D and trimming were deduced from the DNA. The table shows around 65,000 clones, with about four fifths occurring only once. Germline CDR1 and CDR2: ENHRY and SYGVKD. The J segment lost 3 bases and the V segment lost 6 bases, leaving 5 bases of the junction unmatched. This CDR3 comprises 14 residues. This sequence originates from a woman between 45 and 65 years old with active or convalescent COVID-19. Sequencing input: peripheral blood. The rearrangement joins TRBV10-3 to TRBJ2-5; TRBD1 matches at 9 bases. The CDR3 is CAIRGRDREETQYF. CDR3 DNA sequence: TGTGCCATCAGAGGCCGGGACAGGGAAGAGACCCAGTACTTC.